This T cell receptor beta chain was recovered during a study of blood T cell repertoires in COVID-19. The CDR3 consists of 14 residues. The J segment lost 3 bases and the V segment lost 10 bases, leaving 10 bases of the junction unmatched. Germline values: CDR1 KGHDR, CDR2 SFDVKD. Only in-frame clones appear in the TCRdb table, and some are missing; sequencing was by immunoSEQ multiplex PCR. The sample has 200,000 to 250,000 clones, 85% to 90% seen once. Donors in Cohort 3 counted as recovered after two negative PCRs, clearance, or symptom resolution. The sample consisted of PBMCs or T cells enriched from blood (not recorded which). V usage is TRBV24-1 and J usage is TRBJ2-5, with TRBD1 matching 7 bases. The sequence came from a young man who had recovered from COVID-19. Here the CDR3 reads CATTGDLGKETQYF. In nucleotides, the CDR3 is TGTGCCACAACAGGGGATTTAGGGAAAGAGACCCAGTACTTC.